The present T cell receptor beta chain was sequenced within a study of response to subunit inactivated influenza vaccine (dated by TCRdb to 2016 to 2019). At the level of the whole study: Deep quantitative profiling of the T cell receptor repertoire was used in the study to follow responses to a trivalent subunit inactivated influenza vaccine. Beyond this particular receptor, the publication reports: The authors suggested that each seasonal influenza vaccination may recruit only a limited number of new T cells.

Library construction relied on RT-PCR. Sequencing instrument: Illumina HiSeq 2500. TCRdb reworked the public reads: Q25 trimming with fastp, MiXCR clone assembly, productive beta chains retained. Records with the same CDR3 protein are collapsed into one entry carrying the most frequent genes and DNA. The table for this sample lists hundreds of thousands of distinct CDR3 sequences; 15% to 17% of them were counted only once. Under 14% of the sample goes to the ten largest clones. As concerns this clonotype: Its antigen is not yet known. No clone much larger than this one lies a single base away; base qualities are absent.

The receptor comes from a man in his forties or fifties who received an inactivated influenza vaccine. Donor details come from another sample of the same person, matched by shared clones. This specimen consisted of PBMCs from blood, obtained roughly 13 days after vaccination.

The CDR3 loop reads CASSLMGGSARETQYF. The sequence in DNA is TGTGCCAGCAGCTTGATGGGCGGGAGCGCGAGGGAGACCCAGTACTTC. The receptor chain draws on TRBV5-5 and TRBJ2-5; the central 7 bases match TRBD2. The CDR3 sequence holds 16 residues, the cysteine and phenylalanine included. Of the read, only the CDR3 DNA is kept; its 48 bases are in frame from base 1. The germline V end is reduced by 1 base and the J end by 5 bases; junction bases left unmatched: 11. Based on the germline V gene (reference sequence), the CDR1 and CDR2 sequences are SGHKS and YYEKEE.